These 19 T cell receptor beta chains were sequenced from one sample in a study of graft-versus-host responses after intestinal transplantation. Produced via immunoSEQ multiplex PCR; TCRdb's table is partial and in-frame only. The sample records around 21,000 clones, about 33% being singletons. The study plated about 200,000 CFSE-labeled responders with about 200,000 irradiated, violet-dye-labeled stimulators. The sample here was alloreactive CD8+ T cells from a mixed lymphocyte reaction culture, taken before intestinal transplant. Subset described: CFSE-low proliferating T cells sorted from roughly six-day pre-transplant mixed lymphocyte reaction (GvH or HvG direction). The receptors shown here come from a human patient who received an intestinal transplant.

The chain has TRBV29-1 and TRBJ2-2, with 9 positions matching TRBD1. The length of the CDR3 is 13 residues. CDR1 SQVTM and CDR2 ANQGSEA come from the germline V gene. J gave up 6 bases and V 6 bases, and 5 bases lay outside the gene matches. The DNA of the CDR3 is TGCAGCGTAAGGACAGGGGTGGCCGGGGAGCTGTTTTTT. Translated: CSVRTGVAGELFF.

This clone has just a few counts. The sample contains more than one DNA sequence encoding this CDR3. The genes are TRBV9 and TRBJ2-1, with no clear D. This CDR3 spans 14 amino acids. V lost 0 bases and J 0 bases, leaving 4 bases between the germline ends. Germline lookup yields CDR1 SGDLS and CDR2 YYNGEE. CDR3 region: CASSVGTSYNEQFF. The CDR3 DNA follows: TGTGCCAGCAGCGTAGGAACCTCCTACAATGAGCAGTTCTTC.

This sequence joins TRBV7-9 and TRBJ2-7, with D possibly matching TRBD2 (6 bases). With 5 bases removed from V and 3 bases from J, the gap between germline ends came to 14 bases. This CDR3 has 14 residues. Germline lookup yields CDR1 SEHNR and CDR2 FQNEAQ (reference sequence). CDR3 loop: CASSPPGLLYEQYF. Here the CDR3 DNA reads TGTGCCAGCAGCCCTCCGGGACTGCTCTACGAGCAGTACTTC. The full variable domain, completed using reference TRBV7-9 and TRBJ2-7, is DTGVSQNPRHKITKRGQNVTFRCDPISEHNRLYWYRQTLGQGPEFLTYFQNEAQLEKSRLLSDRFSAERPKGSFSTLEIQRTEQGDSAMYLCASSPPGLLYEQYFGPGTRLTVT.

V is TRBV11-2 and J is TRBJ2-1, with TRBD2 matching 12 bases. V gave up 5 bases and J gave up 0 bases; unmatched junction bases: 5. Germline V gene sequence: CDR1 SGHAT, CDR2 FQNNGV. The CDR3 covers 17 residues. The CDR3 region is CASSGGLAGSSYNEQFF. The CDR3 nucleotides read TGTGCCAGCAGCGGGGGACTAGCGGGCTCCTCCTACAATGAGCAGTTCTTC.

CDR3 in amino acids: CSASYGYTF. CDR3 DNA sequence: TGCAGTGCCTCGTATGGCTACACCTTC. This chain uses TRBV20-1 with TRBJ1-2; no firm D call. This CDR3 has 9 amino acids. Germline lookup yields CDR1 DFQATT and CDR2 SNEGSKA (reference sequence). Trimming took 6 bases from V and 5 from J, leaving 4 bases between them.

The chain recombines TRBV6-1 with TRBJ2-1, with TRBD2 matching over 11 bases. Germline CDR1 is MNHNS and CDR2 is SASEGT. CDR3 length: 19 amino acids. With V trimmed by 2 bases and J by 8 bases, 17 bases remained unmatched. CDR3 nucleotide sequence: TGTGCCAGCAGTGAAATACCGTTAGGGCTAGCGGGGGGATTTGATGAGCAGTTCTTC. Amino acid sequence: CASSEIPLGLAGGFDEQFF.

This chain joins TRBV7-6 and TRBJ2-2; TRBD2 matches at 10 bases. The CDR3 covers 19 residues. The J segment lost 2 bases and the V segment lost 1 base, leaving 10 bases of the junction unmatched. Germline assignment: CDR1 SGHVS and CDR2 FNYEAQ. CDR3 region: CASSLGFLAGAPNTGELFF. CDR3 coding DNA: TGTGCCAGCAGCTTAGGGTTTCTAGCGGGAGCCCCCAACACCGGGGAGCTGTTTTTT.

By share, this clone counts as medium-sized. CDR3 sequence reads: CASSPGLAGYEQYF. The CDR3 DNA is TGTGCCAGCAGTCCCGGACTAGCGGGATACGAGCAGTACTTC. This chain links TRBV7-7 with TRBJ2-7; TRBD2 agrees at 12 bases. V shed 6 bases and J 4 bases; nucleotides not matched to a gene: 4. The CDR3 contains 14 residues. Germline assignment: CDR1 SSHAT and CDR2 FNYEAQ (reference sequence).

This chain joins TRBV14 and TRBJ2-7; 8 bases align to TRBD1. This CDR3 comprises 16 residues. Trimming cost V 4 bases and J 6 bases; bases outside gene matches: 14. CDR1 SGHDN and CDR2 FVKESK come from the germline V gene. The CDR3 DNA reads as TGTGCCAGCAGCCGATTCAGGGGGCGCAAAGTGGGCGAGCAGTACTTC. Protein product: CASSRFRGRKVGEQYF.

The CDR3 is CASSHVSVLNEQFF. CDR3 in DNA: TGCGCCAGCAGCCATGTTAGTGTTCTCAATGAGCAGTTCTTC. The V and J genes are TRBV4-1 and TRBJ2-1; D is undetermined. Between the trimmed V and J ends, which lost 3 bases and 6 bases, there was a span of 12 bases. Germline values: CDR1 MGHRA, CDR2 YSYEKL. The CDR3 totals 14 residues.

The chain joins TRBV9 to TRBJ2-3; 13 bases are shared with TRBD2. In germline, CDR1 is SGDLS, CDR2 YYNGEE. V was clipped by 4 bases and J by 2 bases; unmatched bases: 7. This CDR3 region has 17 residues. The chain's CDR3 is CASSPGTSGDLTDTQYF. Here the CDR3 DNA reads TGTGCCAGCAGCCCAGGGACTAGCGGGGATCTCACAGATACGCAGTATTTT.

Regarding this clone: It is likely a read error: a sequence one base away is far more abundant. This sample also contains other DNA sequences that code for the same CDR3. V is TRBV5-1 and J is TRBJ1-2; 7 bases are a match to TRBD1. The CDR3 has 15 residues. CDR1 and CDR2 from the germline V gene are SGHRS and YFSETQ. The trim removed 4 bases at V and 6 bases at J, leaving 12 bases unmatched. Here the CDR3 reads CASSRGTDQGNGYTF. The CDR3 DNA reads TGCGCCAGCAGCAGAGGGACAGACCAAGGAAATGGCTACACCTTC.

The chain links TRBV6-1 to TRBJ1-3; D may be TRBD1 (5 bases). The V gene's germline CDR1 is MNHNS and CDR2 SASEGT. V was trimmed by 7 bases and J by 0 bases, leaving 13 bases between them. CDR3 length: 15 residues. In nucleotides, the CDR3 is TGTGCCAGCAAGAGGGGCCTTAGCTCTGGAAACACCATATATTTT. This sequence encodes CASKRGLSSGNTIYF.

This chain joins TRBV7-6 and TRBJ2-7; D might be TRBD1 or TRBD2, each matching 5 bases. Germline CDR1 is SGHVS and CDR2 is FNYEAQ. The V end lost 0 bases, the J end lost 5 bases, and 8 bases lay between the germline ends. CDR3 length: 13 amino acids. CDR3 nucleotide sequence: TGTGCCAGCAGCTTAGCGGGGGTAGACGAGCAGTACTTC. Its protein is CASSLAGVDEQYF.

The sample holds a few counts of this clone. This chain links TRBV7-9 with TRBJ1-1; D is uncertain. CDR1 SEHNR and CDR2 FQNEAQ come from the germline V gene (reference sequence). Trimming removed 5 bases at V and 0 bases at J, with 4 bases between. The CDR3 contains 12 residues. The CDR3 spells CASSPVNTEAFF. The CDR3 DNA reads TGTGCCAGCAGCCCCGTGAACACTGAAGCTTTCTTT. The full variable domain, rest sourced from reference TRBV7-9 and TRBJ1-1, is DTGVSQNPRHKITKRGQNVTFRCDPISEHNRLYWYRQTLGQGPEFLTYFQNEAQLEKSRLLSDRFSAERPKGSFSTLEIQRTEQGDSAMYLCASSPVNTEAFFGQGTRLTVV.

V gene TRBV2 combines with J gene TRBJ2-7, with TRBD2 matching 11 bases. CDR1 is SNHLY, CDR2 FYNNEI, per germline. V shed 5 bases, J shed 1 base, and the junction held 7 bases outside the gene matches. This CDR3 has 16 residues. The CDR3 is CASSRPRLAGSYEQYF. CDR3 bases: TGTGCCAGCAGTCGCCCTCGACTAGCGGGATCCTACGAGCAGTACTTC.

The chain uses TRBV4-3 and TRBJ2-3, with 10 nucleotides matching TRBD2. After removal of 2 bases from V and 0 bases from J, the junction contained 2 bases not matched to a gene. This CDR3 region has 16 residues. Germline lookup yields CDR1 LGHNA and CDR2 YSLEER. The CDR3: CASSQMTSGSTDTQYF. CDR3 DNA sequence: TGCGCCAGCAGCCAAATGACTAGCGGGAGCACAGATACGCAGTATTTT.

DNA of the CDR3: TGTGCCAGCAACACGGGGGCCCCTAACTCTGGAAACACCATATATTTT. Amino acid sequence: CASNTGAPNSGNTIYF. The gene calls are TRBV11-2 and TRBJ1-3; a possible D gene is TRBD1 (6 bases). With 7 bases removed from V and 0 bases from J, the gap between germline ends came to 16 bases. Germline loops: CDR1 SGHAT, CDR2 FQNNGV. This CDR3 has 16 amino acids.

This clone was seen a few times. The chain is built from TRBV27 and TRBJ2-7; TRBD2 matches at 12 bases. The ends lost 3 bases at V and 3 bases at J; junction bases unmatched: 0. The CDR3 has 14 residues. CDR1 and CDR2 (germline): MNHEY, SMNVEV (reference sequence). In DNA, the CDR3 is TGTGCCAGCAGTTTGACTAGCGGGAGCTACGAGCAGTACTTC. It specifies CASSLTSGSYEQYF.